This entry is about one T cell receptor beta chain. The antigen is undetermined. The data stem from a study of cytomegalovirus exposure and HLA in healthy donors. Study-wide points: Later on, analysis showed that most CMV-associated TCR beta chains appeared to be HLA-restricted.

Researchers ran the PCR with 60 Vbeta and 13 Jbeta primers. Generated by immunoSEQ multiplex PCR, the TCRdb table keeps only in-frame clones and is missing some. Found here are about 190,000 clones, about 77% of them singletons; the top ten hold approximately 2.1%. The sample taken for sequencing was PBMCs. The clonotype comes from a woman aged 30 to 39 in good health and CMV-seropositive.

CDR3: CATRREDRDNNEQFF. For the CDR3, the DNA is TGTGCCACACGCCGGGAGGACAGGGACAACAATGAGCAGTTCTTC. The chain combines TRBV10-3 with TRBJ2-1; TRBD1 might be the D (8 bases). CDR1 is ENHRY, CDR2 SYGVKD, per germline. This CDR3 is 15 amino acids long. Trimming took 10 bases from V and 5 from J, leaving 21 bases between them.